The clone carrying this T cell receptor (beta chain) was seen a single time. Its antigen is still unknown. These data come from a study of identifying expanded T cells in peripheral blood. Study-wide results and caveats: Over two and four weeks, about 17 and 20 clones changed, versus roughly 1.1 between replicates.

The protocol was immunoSEQ multiplex PCR, while the TCRdb copy is restricted to in-frame clones and leaves out a portion. The sample shows 100,000 to 150,000 clones, around 84% of them seen only once. The trim removed 4 bases at V and 1 base at J, leaving 3 bases unmatched. CDR3 size: 15 residues. Looked up from germline, CDR1 is SGHAT and CDR2 is FQNNGV. The clonotype comes from a person between 18 and 75 years old in good health. The V and J genes are TRBV11-2 and TRBJ1-2; 10 nucleotides align to TRBD1. Sequenced sample: blood. CDR3 in amino acids: CASSSWTGGNYGYTF. As DNA, the CDR3 is TGTGCCAGCAGCTCCTGGACAGGGGGTAACTATGGCTACACCTTC.